The entry that follows covers one T cell receptor beta chain sequence. Its specificity is unknown. The data were obtained in a study of CD4+ T cells in melanoma. Profiling relied on immunoSEQ multiplex PCR, and the TCRdb table lists in-frame clones only, not all of them. The table has 10,000 to 12,000 clones, around two thirds seen once. This CDR3 comprises 15 residues. Trimming left V 0 bases short and J 0 bases short, with 10 bases between. Findings and limits, study-wide: In melanoma, neoantigen-specific CD4+ T cells reportedly differed in differentiation state. A reported correlation linked neoantigen-specific CD4+ T cells to CD8+, macrophage and B cell function.

The clonotype originates from a human donor with melanoma. Sequenced input: cells from a culture (not recorded whether cultured in vitro). The V gene is TRBV5-3, the J gene TRBJ2-7, with D perhaps matching TRBD1 or TRBD2 (6 bases each). TRBV5-3 is an ORF; its function is uncertain. The CDR3 protein is CARSLGGDNSYEQYF. In DNA, the CDR3 is TGTGCCAGAAGCTTGGGGGGGGACAACTCCTACGAGCAGTACTTC.